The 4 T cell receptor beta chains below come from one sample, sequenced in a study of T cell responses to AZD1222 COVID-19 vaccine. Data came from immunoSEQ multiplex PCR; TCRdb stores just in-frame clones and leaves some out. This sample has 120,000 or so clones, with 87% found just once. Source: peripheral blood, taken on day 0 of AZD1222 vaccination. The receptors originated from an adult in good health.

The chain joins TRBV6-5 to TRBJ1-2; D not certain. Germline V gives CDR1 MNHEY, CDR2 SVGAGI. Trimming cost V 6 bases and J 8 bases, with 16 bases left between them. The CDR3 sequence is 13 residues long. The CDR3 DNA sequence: TGTGCCAGCAGCTCCTCAGGATTGGGCGGCTACACCTTC. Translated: CASSSSGLGGYTF.

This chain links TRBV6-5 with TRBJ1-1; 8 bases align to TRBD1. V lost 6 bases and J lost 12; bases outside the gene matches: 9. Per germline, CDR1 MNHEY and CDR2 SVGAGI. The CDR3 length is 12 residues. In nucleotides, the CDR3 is TGTGCCAGCAGAACCGACAGGGGAACCCCTTTCTTT. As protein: CASRTDRGTPFF.

The CDR3 region has the DNA TGTGCCAGCAGCCTACAGGGACCGAGCTCCTATAATTCACCCCTCCACTTT. It encodes CASSLQGPSSYNSPLHF. This chain links TRBV7-8 with TRBJ1-6; perhaps TRBD1 as D (6 bases). This CDR3 has 17 amino acids. Trimming removed 5 bases at V and 0 bases at J, with 14 bases between. CDR1 is SGHVS, CDR2 FQNEAQ, per germline.

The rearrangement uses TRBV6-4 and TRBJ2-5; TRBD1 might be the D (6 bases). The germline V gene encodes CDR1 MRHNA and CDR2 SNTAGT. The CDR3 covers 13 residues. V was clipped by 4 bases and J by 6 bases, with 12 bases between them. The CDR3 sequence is CASSGFRGKTQYF. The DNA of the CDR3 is TGTGCCAGCAGTGGCTTCAGGGGTAAGACCCAGTACTTC.